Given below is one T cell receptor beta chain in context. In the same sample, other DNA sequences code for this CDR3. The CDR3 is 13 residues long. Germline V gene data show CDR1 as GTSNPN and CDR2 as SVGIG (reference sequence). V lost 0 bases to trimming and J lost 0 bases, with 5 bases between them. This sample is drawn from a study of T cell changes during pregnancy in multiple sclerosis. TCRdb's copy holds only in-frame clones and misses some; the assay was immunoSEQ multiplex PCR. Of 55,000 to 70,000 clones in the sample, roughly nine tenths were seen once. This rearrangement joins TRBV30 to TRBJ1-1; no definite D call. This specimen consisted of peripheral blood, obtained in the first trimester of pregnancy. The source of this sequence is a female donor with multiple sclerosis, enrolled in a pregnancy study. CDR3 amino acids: CAWSVGVNTEAFF. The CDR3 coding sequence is TGTGCCTGGAGTGTCGGGGTGAACACTGAAGCTTTCTTT.